This note documents a single T cell receptor (beta chain) sequence. Its antigen is still unknown. No base quality information exists; no much larger clone differs at one position. The library was obtained by the immunoSEQ multiplex PCR assay. TCRdb mirrors the immuneACCESS table, restricted to in-frame sequences. Some clones are absent from its copies; in checked studies, under half trace to an unresolved V gene, and the reason for the others is unknown. This sample lists some 50,000 clones; approximately 76% were detected once. The leading ten clones occupy just under 8.5% of the sample. From the germline V gene, CDR1 is SNHLY and CDR2 is FYNNEI. The junction shows trimming of 8 bases on V and 0 bases on J, plus 22 bases between the germline ends. There are 17 amino acids in the CDR3, from cysteine to phenylalanine inclusive. Just CDR3 DNA is preserved here, 51 bases in frame from base 1. The sample originates from a study of radiotherapy plus CTLA-4 blockade in lung cancer (dated by TCRdb to 2016 to 2019). Study-level background: Among enrolled patients, roughly 18% had an objective response and 30% to 40% reached disease control.

Overall results and qualifications from the work: TCR clones derived from tumors expanded in peripheral blood after treatment with radiotherapy and ipilimumab. Increased serum interferon-beta after radiation, together with early dynamic changes in blood T cell clones, were reported to be the strongest predictors of response.

In this study, focal radiation therapy paired with CTLA-4 blockade (ipilimumab) was tested in patients who had chemo-refractory metastatic non-small-cell lung cancer. The source material was peripheral blood, sampled from a patient treated with radiotherapy plus ipilimumab. The chain is made from TRBV2 and TRBJ1-1; the D gene is perhaps TRBD1, from 5 matching bases. The TCR comes from a human donor with non-small cell lung cancer who had stable disease on radiotherapy plus ipilimumab. The CDR3 protein: CASGRFGTGYLNTEAFF. DNA sequence: TGTGCCAGCGGGAGATTCGGGACGGGGTATTTGAACACTGAAGCTTTCTTT.